The clone carrying this T cell receptor beta chain was seen only once. For the second PCR, which ran for about 6 to 12 cycles, a sample-barcoded 5' primer and a J-beta primer mix were used. TCRdb analysed the 5' RACE reads with MiXCR anew, one entry per CDR3 protein. The table records about 640,000 distinct CDR3 sequences, about 54% of them present only once. The length of the CDR3 is 15 residues. Germline CDR1 reads SGHKS; CDR2 reads YYEKEE (reference sequence). V was cut by 2 bases and J by 1 base, with 13 bases left in between. The entry originates in a study of blood T cells in healthy people across ages.

The chain uses TRBV5-5 and TRBJ2-7; possibly TRBD2 for D (6 bases). The receptor was isolated from a man aged 55 to 70 in good health. The sequencing sample was made of blood. As DNA, the CDR3 is TGTGCCAGCAGCTTATTTGCGGGGAGATCCTACGAGCAGTACTTC. This gives the protein CASSLFAGRSYEQYF.